The 15 T cell receptor beta chains below come from one sample, sequenced in a study of T-cell reconstitution after alpha-beta-depleted transplantation in children. Preparation of the TCRbeta library was carried out with unique molecular identifiers. TCRdb reprocessed the PCR reads via MiXCR and lists one record per CDR3 protein. This table holds a few hundred thousand distinct CDR3 sequences, 20% found once. The material sequenced was PBMCs from the stem cell graft donor, taken from the stem cell graft. These receptors all stem from a human donor who donated a stem cell graft to a child with acute myeloid leukemia.

This chain uses TRBV12-3 or TRBV12-4 with TRBJ2-7, with TRBD2 identical over 9 bases. V shed 5 bases and J 5 bases; nucleotides not matched to a gene: 7. This CDR3 has 14 amino acids. CDR3 in amino acids: CASSPPGLAHEQYF. CDR3 sequence (DNA): TGTGCCAGCAGTCCACCGGGACTAGCCCACGAGCAGTACTTC.

This chain links TRBV5-6 with TRBJ1-4; 7 positions agree with TRBD1. Germline V gene data show CDR1 as SGHDT and CDR2 as YYEEEE. The CDR3 spans 14 residues. The J segment lost 7 bases and the V segment lost 4 bases, leaving 7 bases of the junction unmatched. CDR3 residues: CASSPDRRGEKLFF. The CDR3 DNA sequence: TGTGCCAGCAGCCCGGACAGGAGGGGTGAAAAACTGTTTTTT.

This clonotype turned up a few times. Here the CDR3 reads CATSRDGTQLNTDTQYF. DNA for the CDR3: TGTGCCACCAGCAGAGATGGGACTCAATTAAACACAGATACGCAGTATTTT. V usage is TRBV15 and J usage is TRBJ2-3, with D tentatively TRBD2 (6 bases). The germline gives CDR1 LNHNV, CDR2 YYDKDF (reference sequence). The ends were cut back, 0 bases at V and 2 bases at J, with 15 bases in the middle. CDR3 size: 17 residues.

This clonotype was seen at least ten times. V is TRBV20-1 and J is TRBJ2-1; D uncertain. V lost 6 bases to trimming and J lost 6 bases, with 15 bases between them. The CDR3 sequence is 13 residues long. Germline CDR1 reads DFQATT; CDR2 reads SNEGSKA (reference sequence). In DNA form, the CDR3 reads TGCAGTGCCCCGATTGGACCAACCAATGAGCAGTTCTTC. Its protein product is CSAPIGPTNEQFF.

This clonotype was recorded a few times. The chain is built from TRBV5-4 and TRBJ2-3; TRBD1 is a possible D gene (6 bases). The CDR3 has 14 residues. CDR1 and CDR2 (germline): SGHNT, YYREEE (reference sequence). The V gene lost 7 bases and the J gene lost 0 bases, with 12 bases spanning the gap. CDR3 sequence: CASAWDKSTDTQYF. The CDR3 DNA reads TGTGCCAGCGCCTGGGACAAAAGCACAGATACGCAGTATTTT.

This clonotype was seen more than once but under ten times. The chain has TRBV12-3 or TRBV12-4 and TRBJ2-3, with D hard to call. The CDR3 has 12 residues. V was trimmed by 3 bases and J by 4 bases, leaving 5 bases between them. The CDR3 DNA reads TGTGCCAGCAGTTTTACAGCAGATACGCAGTATTTT. Translated, it gives CASSFTADTQYF.

This clonotype was recorded a few times. The chain couples TRBV6-6 to TRBJ2-1; D possibly corresponds to TRBD2 (5 bases). The CDR3 runs 12 residues. The V and J ends lost 2 bases and 10 bases respectively, with 9 bases between them. CDR1 MNHNY and CDR2 SVGAGI come from the germline V gene (reference sequence). The CDR3 here is CASSYRRREQFF. The CDR3, as DNA: TGTGCCAGCAGTTACAGACGGAGGGAGCAGTTCTTC.

This chain links TRBV6-2 or TRBV6-3 with TRBJ2-3, with 13 bases identical to TRBD2. After removal of 5 bases from V and 4 bases from J, the junction contained 6 bases not matched to a gene. Per the germline V gene, CDR1 is MNHEY and CDR2 is SVGEGT. This CDR3 comprises 16 residues. CDR3 bases: TGTGCCAGCAGTACCTCCGGGACTAGCGGGGCAGATACGCAGTATTTT. Protein: CASSTSGTSGADTQYF.

There are many counts of this clonotype. A junction end diverges from the germline sequence, so it may reflect a read error. The chain uses TRBV9 and TRBJ2-7; no reliable D call. Germline CDR1 reads SGDLS; CDR2 reads YYNGEE. The CDR3 spans 14 residues. DNA of the CDR3: TGTGCCAGCAGCGTAGCTAGGGTCTCCTTCGAGCAGTACTTC. Translation: CASSVARVSFEQYF.

This clonotype turned up a few times. The genes are TRBV6-4 and TRBJ2-7; 10 bases are shared with TRBD2. The CDR3 contains 15 residues. The germline V gene encodes CDR1 MRHNA and CDR2 SNTAGT. V dropped 8 bases and J dropped 6; count of bases not matched to a gene: 13. CDR3: CASAMIAGGLSEQYF. The CDR3 nucleotides are TGTGCCAGCGCGATGATAGCGGGAGGATTGAGCGAGCAGTACTTC.

This chain links TRBV7-8 with TRBJ2-1; TRBD1 might be the D (6 bases). CDR1 SGHVS and CDR2 FQNEAQ come from the germline V gene. Trimming took 4 bases from V and 7 from J, leaving 8 bases between them. CDR3 size: 12 residues. The CDR3 sequence is CASSSGANEQFF. The CDR3, as DNA: TGTGCCAGCAGCTCAGGGGCGAATGAGCAGTTCTTC.

This clonotype turned up a few times. The J gene is TRBJ2-1, the V gene TRBV20-1, with D tentatively TRBD2 (5 bases). CDR1 DFQATT and CDR2 SNEGSKA come from the germline V gene (reference sequence). Deletions cut 1 base from V and 5 bases from J, with 9 bases between. This CDR3 has 13 residues. CDR3 nucleotides: TGCAGTGCTAGAGCGGCTAGCAACAATGAGCAGTTCTTC. Protein: CSARAASNNEQFF.

In this sample, this clonotype turned up a few times. This chain links TRBV20-1 with TRBJ2-7; 8 bases fit TRBD2. J lost 6 bases, V lost 0 bases, and 7 bases had no gene match. The CDR3 covers 14 residues. Germline V gives CDR1 DFQATT, CDR2 SNEGSKA (reference sequence). CDR3 sequence: CSARETSGRSEQYF. The CDR3 coding sequence is TGCAGTGCTAGAGAAACGAGCGGGAGATCCGAGCAGTACTTC.

This clonotype was seen more than once but under ten times. The J gene is TRBJ1-1, the V gene TRBV7-6, with TRBD1 as a possible D gene (5 bases). V lost 7 bases, J lost 0 bases, and 12 bases lay in between. CDR3 length: 14 residues. Germline V lookup: CDR1 SGHVS, CDR2 FNYEAQ. CDR3 nucleotides: TGTGCCAGCACCCGGGGGGGGGTGAACACTGAAGCTTTCTTT. It codes for CASTRGGVNTEAFF. Together with reference TRBV7-6 and TRBJ1-1, the CDR3 gives the full variable domain: GAGVSQSPRYKVTKRGQDVALRCDPISGHVSLYWYRQALGQGPEFLTYFNYEAQQDKSGLPNDRFSAERPEGSISTLTIQRTEQRDSAMYRCASTRGGVNTEAFFGQGTRLTVV.

This clonotype showed up just a few times. The V and J genes are TRBV10-3 and TRBJ2-4; D could derive from TRBD1 or TRBD2 (5 bases each). This CDR3 spans 15 amino acids. Germline V gene sequence: CDR1 ENHRY, CDR2 SYGVKD. V was shortened by 3 bases and J by 0 bases, with 9 bases between the two germline ends. In DNA, the CDR3 is TGTGCCATCAGTGACTCTGGGGGAGCCAAAAACATTCAGTACTTC. The encoded protein is CAISDSGGAKNIQYF.